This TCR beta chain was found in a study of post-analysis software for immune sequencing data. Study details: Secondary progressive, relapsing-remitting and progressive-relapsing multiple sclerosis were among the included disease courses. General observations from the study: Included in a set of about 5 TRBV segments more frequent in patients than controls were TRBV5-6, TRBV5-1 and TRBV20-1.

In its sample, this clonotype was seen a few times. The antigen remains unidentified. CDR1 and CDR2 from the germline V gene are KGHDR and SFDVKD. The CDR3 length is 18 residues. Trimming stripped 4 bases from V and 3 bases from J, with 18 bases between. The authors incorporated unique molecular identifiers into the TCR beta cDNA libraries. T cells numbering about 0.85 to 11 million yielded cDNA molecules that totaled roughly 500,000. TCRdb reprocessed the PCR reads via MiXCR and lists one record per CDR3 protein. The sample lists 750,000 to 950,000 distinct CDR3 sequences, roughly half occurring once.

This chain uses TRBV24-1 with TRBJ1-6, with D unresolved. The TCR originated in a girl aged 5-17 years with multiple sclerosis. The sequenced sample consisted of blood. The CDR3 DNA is TGTGCCACCAGTGACGCCAGGCCCGCAGGCTTCTATAATTCACCCCTCCACTTT. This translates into CATSDARPAGFYNSPLHF.